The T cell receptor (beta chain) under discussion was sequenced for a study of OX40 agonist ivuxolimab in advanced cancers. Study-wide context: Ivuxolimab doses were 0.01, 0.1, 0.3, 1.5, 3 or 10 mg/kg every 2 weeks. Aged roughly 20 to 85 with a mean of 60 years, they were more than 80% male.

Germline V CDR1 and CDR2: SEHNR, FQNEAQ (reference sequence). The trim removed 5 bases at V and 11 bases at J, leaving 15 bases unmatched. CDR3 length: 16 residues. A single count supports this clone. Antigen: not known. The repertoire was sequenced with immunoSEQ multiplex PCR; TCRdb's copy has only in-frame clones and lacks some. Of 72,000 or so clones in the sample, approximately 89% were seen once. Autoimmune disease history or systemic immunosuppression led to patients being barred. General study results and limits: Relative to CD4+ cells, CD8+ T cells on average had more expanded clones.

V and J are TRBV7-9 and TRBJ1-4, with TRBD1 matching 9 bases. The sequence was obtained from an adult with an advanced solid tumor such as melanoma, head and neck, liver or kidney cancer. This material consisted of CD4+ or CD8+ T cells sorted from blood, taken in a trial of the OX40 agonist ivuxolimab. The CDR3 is CASSRTGALGGRKLFF. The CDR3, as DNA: TGTGCCAGCAGCCGGACAGGGGCGCTAGGGGGACGGAAACTGTTTTTT.